The 3 T cell receptor beta chains below come from one sample, sequenced in a study of identical twins. TCRdb reanalysed the 5' RACE reads using MiXCR and keeps one entry per CDR3 protein. The table records around 670,000 distinct CDR3 sequences, approximately 6.1% of them present only once. Sequencing was carried out using naive T cells sorted from blood. The receptor source for this set is a man in his late teens or twenties in good health.

This rearrangement joins TRBV3-1 to TRBJ2-7, with D possibly being TRBD1 or TRBD2 (5 bases each). CDR1 and CDR2 from the germline V gene are LGHDT and YNNKEL (reference sequence). This CDR3 spans 11 amino acids. Trimming left V 8 bases short and J 6 bases short, with 11 bases between. CDR3 loop: CASDLGGEQYF. The CDR3 region has the DNA TGTGCCAGCGACCTTGGGGGCGAGCAGTACTTC.

The sample holds a few counts of this clonotype. J is TRBJ2-7 and V is TRBV13, with TRBD1 identical over 9 bases. This CDR3 comprises 14 residues. Unmatched junction bases numbered 2, after V lost 5 bases and J lost 0 bases. From germline, CDR1 is PRHDT and CDR2 FYEKMQ (reference sequence). CDR3 bases: TGTGCCAGCAGCCGGACAGGGGACTCCTACGAGCAGTACTTC. Protein product: CASSRTGDSYEQYF.

The J gene is TRBJ1-1, the V gene TRBV14; D is perhaps TRBD1 (5 bases). Looked up from germline, CDR1 is SGHDN and CDR2 is FVKESK. Trimming left V 3 bases short and J 4 bases short, with 12 bases between. The CDR3 extends over 14 amino acids. CDR3 in amino acids: CASSQGGKGTEAFF. The CDR3 DNA follows: TGTGCCAGCAGCCAGGGGGGAAAGGGCACTGAAGCTTTCTTT. The variable domain in full, completed from reference TRBV14 and TRBJ1-1, reads EAGVTQFPSHSVIEKGQTVTLRCDPISGHDNLYWYRRVMGKEIKFLLHFVKESKQDESGMPNNRFLAERTGGTYSTLKVQPAELEDSGVYFCASSQGGKGTEAFFGQGTRLTVV.